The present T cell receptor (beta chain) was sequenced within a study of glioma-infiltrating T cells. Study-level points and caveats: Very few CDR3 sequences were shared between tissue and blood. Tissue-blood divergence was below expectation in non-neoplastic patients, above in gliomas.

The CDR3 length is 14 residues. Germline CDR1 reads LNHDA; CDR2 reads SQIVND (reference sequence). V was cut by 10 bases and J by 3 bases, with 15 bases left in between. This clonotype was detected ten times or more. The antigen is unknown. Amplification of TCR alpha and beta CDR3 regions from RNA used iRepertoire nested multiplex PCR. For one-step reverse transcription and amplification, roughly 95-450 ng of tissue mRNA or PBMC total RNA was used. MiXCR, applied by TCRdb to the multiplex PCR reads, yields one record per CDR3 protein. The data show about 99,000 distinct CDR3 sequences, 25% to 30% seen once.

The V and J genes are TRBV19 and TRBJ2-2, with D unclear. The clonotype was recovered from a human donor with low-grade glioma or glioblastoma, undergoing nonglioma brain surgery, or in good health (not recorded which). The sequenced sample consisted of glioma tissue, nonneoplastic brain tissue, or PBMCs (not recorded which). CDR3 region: CATCLRSDTGELFF. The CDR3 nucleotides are TGTGCCACCTGCTTGAGAAGCGACACCGGGGAGCTGTTTTTT.